The entry below describes one T cell receptor beta chain. Its recognized antigen is unknown. Per-base qualities were not stored, and no clone one base away is much larger. In light of the paper, this sample's time point label describes: before neoadjuvant nivolumab. Patients had been newly diagnosed with stage II-IVA oral cavity squamous cell carcinoma, and no prior systemic or radiation treatment had been given to the patients. Everyone in the cohort had locally advanced, HPV-negative oral cavity squamous cell carcinoma. No culture maintenance or expansion was done, as the peripheral blood mononuclear cells went straight to analysis. The samples were obtained from a longitudinal correlative study of a single-arm phase II trial testing neoadjuvant nivolumab in oral cavity squamous cell carcinoma. Subject-matched pre- and post-treatment PBMCs and tumors from three responders and three non-responders were subjected to genomic DNA-based TCRbeta sequencing. Peripheral blood mononuclear cells were collected before nivolumab treatment and were collected again after treatment, at the time of surgery. Genomic DNA was isolated from PBMCs using the Maxwell RSC DNA from Cells kit.

This specimen comes from a study of neoadjuvant anti-PD-1 for oral cavity cancer (dated by TCRdb to the early 2020s). The study in broad terms: Before curative-intent surgical resection, most patients were given three to four biweekly doses of nivolumab at 3 mg/kg. Patients who did not progress were given a fourth nivolumab dose at about day 43 and had definitive surgical resection on days 50-56. Under RECIST 1.1, patients with complete response, partial response or stable disease were classed as responders, and patients with progression were classed as non-responders. A roughly 35% response rate was observed in the parent correlative cohort, in which around eleven patients were included. General conclusions and limits of the study: After neoadjuvant nivolumab, significantly higher T cell clonality (Gini index) was found within PBMCs in non-responders than in responders. Only three patients per response group were included in the TCR analyses, and the authors called for validation in larger cohorts. A higher pretreatment blood Treg/Th17 ratio correlated with both higher pretreatment blood TCRbeta clonality and lower post-treatment tumor TCRbeta clonality.

For deep sequencing, PBMC libraries mostly used roughly 0.5 ug of input genomic DNA, with six replicates for each sample. The immunoSEQ hsTCRbeta kit was used to prepare TCRbeta libraries according to the manufacturer's instructions. An Illumina NovaSeq 6000 S4 flow cell was used to sequence the final libraries, which had first been combined to 3 nM. Under the source paper's analysis protocol: The immunoSEQ Analyzer handled quality control and preprocessing of the raw data. The analysis was limited to productive rearrangements, and each clonotype was defined by a unique CDR3 amino acid sequence. Using the R package tcR, the researchers computed the Gini-Simpson index as their estimate of repertoire clonality. Gini indices were compared with Student's t test, and associations with tumor size change were assessed by Pearson correlation. In its TCRdb copy, this immuneACCESS table keeps in-frame sequences only and misses some clones. Where compared with another copy, unresolved V genes explain less than half of these, and the others have no known cause. V, J and clone size were drawn from that table, and D and trimming were deduced from the DNA. This sample comprises 30,000 to 35,000 clones, 80% to 90% of them detected only once. Jointly, the top ten make up 3.5% of the sample.

The CDR3 covers 16 residues, taking in both the cysteine and the phenylalanine. Only CDR3 DNA is held: 48 bases, read in frame from base 1. Looking up the germline V gene yields CDR1 SGHRS and CDR2 YFSETQ. Clipping removes 2 bases from V and 1 base from J, with 1 as the unmatched junction base count. This receptor was obtained from a person aged 40 to 85 with oral cavity squamous cell carcinoma. Sequenced material: PBMCs, taken before nivolumab (anti-PD-1) treatment. In this chain, TRBV5-1 is recombined with TRBJ2-2; the junction holds 11 bases that match TRBD2. The CDR3 loop reads CASSFLAGGNTGELFF. The DNA sequence is as follows: TGCGCCAGCAGCTTCCTAGCGGGGGGGAACACCGGGGAGCTGTTTTTT.